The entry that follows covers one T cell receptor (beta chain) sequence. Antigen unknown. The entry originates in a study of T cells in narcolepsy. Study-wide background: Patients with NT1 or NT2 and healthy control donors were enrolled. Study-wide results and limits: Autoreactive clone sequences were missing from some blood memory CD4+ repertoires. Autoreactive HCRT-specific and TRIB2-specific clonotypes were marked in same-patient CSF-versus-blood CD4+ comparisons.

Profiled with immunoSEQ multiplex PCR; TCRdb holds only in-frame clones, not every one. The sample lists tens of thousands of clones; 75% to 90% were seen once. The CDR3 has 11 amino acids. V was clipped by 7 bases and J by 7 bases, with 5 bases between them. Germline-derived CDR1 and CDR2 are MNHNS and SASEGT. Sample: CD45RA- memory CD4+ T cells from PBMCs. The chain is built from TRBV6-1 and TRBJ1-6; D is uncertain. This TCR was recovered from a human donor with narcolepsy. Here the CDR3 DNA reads TGTGCCAGCACCACCAATTCACCCCTCCACTTT. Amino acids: CASTTNSPLHF.